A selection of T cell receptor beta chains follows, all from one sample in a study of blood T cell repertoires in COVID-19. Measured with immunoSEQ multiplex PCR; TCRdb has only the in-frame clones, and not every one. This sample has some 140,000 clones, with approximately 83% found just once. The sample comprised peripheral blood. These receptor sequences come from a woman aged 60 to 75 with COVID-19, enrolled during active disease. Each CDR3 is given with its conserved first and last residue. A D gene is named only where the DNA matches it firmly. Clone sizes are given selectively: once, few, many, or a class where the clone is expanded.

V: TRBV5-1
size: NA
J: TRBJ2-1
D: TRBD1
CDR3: CASSRRTGQGSNEQFF
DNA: TGCGCCAGCAGCCGGAGAACAGGACAGGGGAGTAATGAGCAGTTCTTC

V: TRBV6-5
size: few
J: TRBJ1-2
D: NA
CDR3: CASSYSMSYGYTF
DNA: TGTGCCAGCAGTTACTCGATGAGCTATGGCTACACCTTC

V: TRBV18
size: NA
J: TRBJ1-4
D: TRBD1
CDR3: CASSRDRVRDEKLFF
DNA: TGTGCCAGCTCACGGGACAGGGTTCGGGATGAAAAACTGTTTTTT

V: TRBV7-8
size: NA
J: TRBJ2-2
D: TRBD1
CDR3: CASSPDGQGAGSAGELFF
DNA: TGTGCCAGCAGCCCCGATGGACAGGGGGCTGGTTCCGCCGGGGAGCTGTTTTTT

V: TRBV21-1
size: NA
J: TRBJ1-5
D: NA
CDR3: CASSKEGDRGNLPQHF
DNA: TGTGCCAGCAGCAAAGAGGGGGACAGGGGTAATTTGCCCCAGCATTTT

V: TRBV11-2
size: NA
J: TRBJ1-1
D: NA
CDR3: CASSLQALNTEAFF
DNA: TGTGCCAGCAGCTTACAGGCCTTGAACACTGAAGCTTTCTTT

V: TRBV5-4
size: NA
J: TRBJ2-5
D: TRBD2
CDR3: CASSGGAGGLLQETQYF
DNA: TGTGCCAGCAGCGGCGGAGCGGGGGGCCTTCTACAAGAGACCCAGTACTTC

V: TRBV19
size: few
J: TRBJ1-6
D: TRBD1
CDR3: CASSKQGATSSYNSPLHF
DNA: TGTGCCAGTAGTAAGCAGGGGGCTACTAGCTCCTATAATTCACCCCTCCACTTT

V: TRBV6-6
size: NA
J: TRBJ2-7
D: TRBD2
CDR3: CASRGEGGKREQYF
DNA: TGTGCCAGCAGGGGGGAGGGAGGGAAAAGGGAGCAGTACTTC

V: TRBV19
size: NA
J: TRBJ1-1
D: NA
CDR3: CASNLRGNTEAFF
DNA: TGTGCCAGTAATCTAAGGGGGAACACTGAAGCTTTCTTT

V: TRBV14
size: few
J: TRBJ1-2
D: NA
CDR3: CASSQAGGASNYGYTF
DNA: TGTGCCAGCAGCCAAGCCGGGGGAGCTTCTAACTATGGCTACACCTTC

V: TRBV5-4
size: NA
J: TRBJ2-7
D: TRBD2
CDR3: CASSPSWASGIPYEQYF
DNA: TGTGCCAGCAGCCCATCATGGGCTAGCGGGATCCCCTACGAGCAGTACTTC

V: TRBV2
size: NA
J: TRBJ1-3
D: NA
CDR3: CASSVGDTIYF
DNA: TGTGCCAGCAGTGTAGGAGACACCATATATTTT

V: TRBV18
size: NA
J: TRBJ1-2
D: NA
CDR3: CASSPLDRNYGYTF
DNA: TGTGCCAGCTCACCACTGGACAGAAACTATGGCTACACCTTC

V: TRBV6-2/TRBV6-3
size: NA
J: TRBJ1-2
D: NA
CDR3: CASSNRALDGYTF
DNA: TGTGCCAGCAGTAACAGGGCGCTGGATGGCTACACCTTC

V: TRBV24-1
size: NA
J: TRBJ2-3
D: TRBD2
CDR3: CATSDPTSVSTDTQYF
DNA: TGTGCCACCAGTGACCCTACTAGCGTCTCCACAGATACGCAGTATTTT

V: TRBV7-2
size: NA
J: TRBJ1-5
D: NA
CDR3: CASSPTTVNQPQHF
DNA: TGTGCCAGCAGCCCTACGACAGTCAATCAGCCCCAGCATTTT

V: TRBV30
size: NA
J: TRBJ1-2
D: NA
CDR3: CALYDNTNYGYTF
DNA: TGTGCCTTATACGACAATACTAACTATGGCTACACCTTC

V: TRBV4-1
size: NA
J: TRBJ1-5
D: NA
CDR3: CASSQEGNRVPNQPQHF
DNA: TGCGCCAGCAGCCAAGAGGGGAACAGGGTCCCCAATCAGCCCCAGCATTTT

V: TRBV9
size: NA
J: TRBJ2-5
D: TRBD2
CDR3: CASSGSTSVETQYF
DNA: TGTGCCAGCAGCGGATCAACTAGCGTAGAGACCCAGTACTTC

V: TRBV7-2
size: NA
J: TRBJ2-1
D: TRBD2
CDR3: CASSSMAGVSYNEQFF
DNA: TGTGCCAGCAGCTCAATGGCGGGGGTGTCCTACAATGAGCAGTTCTTC

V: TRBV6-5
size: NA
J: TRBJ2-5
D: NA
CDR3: CASSFPVITETQYF
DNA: TGTGCCAGCAGTTTCCCGGTGATCACGGAGACCCAGTACTTC

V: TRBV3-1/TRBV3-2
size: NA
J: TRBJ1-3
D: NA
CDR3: CASSRLGNTIYF
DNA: TGTGCCAGCAGCCGGCTGGGAAACACCATATATTTT

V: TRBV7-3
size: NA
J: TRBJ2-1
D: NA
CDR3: CASSLGGSGLYEQFF
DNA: TGTGCCAGCAGCTTAGGAGGGTCGGGGCTTTATGAGCAGTTCTTC

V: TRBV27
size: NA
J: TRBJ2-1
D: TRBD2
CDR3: CASLGLAGRAEQFF
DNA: TGTGCCAGCCTCGGACTAGCGGGAAGGGCTGAGCAGTTCTTC

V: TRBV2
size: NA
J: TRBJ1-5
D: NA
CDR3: CASSSDFEGQPQHF
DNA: TGTGCCAGCAGTTCGGACTTTGAAGGTCAGCCCCAGCATTTT

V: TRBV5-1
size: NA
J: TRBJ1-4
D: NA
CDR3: CASSLFGGEGSEKLFF
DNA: TGCGCCAGCAGCTTGTTCGGTGGTGAAGGGAGTGAAAAACTGTTTTTT

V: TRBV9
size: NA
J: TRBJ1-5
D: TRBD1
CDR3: CASSPTGNYNQPQHF
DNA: TGTGCCAGCAGCCCGACAGGGAATTACAATCAGCCCCAGCATTTT